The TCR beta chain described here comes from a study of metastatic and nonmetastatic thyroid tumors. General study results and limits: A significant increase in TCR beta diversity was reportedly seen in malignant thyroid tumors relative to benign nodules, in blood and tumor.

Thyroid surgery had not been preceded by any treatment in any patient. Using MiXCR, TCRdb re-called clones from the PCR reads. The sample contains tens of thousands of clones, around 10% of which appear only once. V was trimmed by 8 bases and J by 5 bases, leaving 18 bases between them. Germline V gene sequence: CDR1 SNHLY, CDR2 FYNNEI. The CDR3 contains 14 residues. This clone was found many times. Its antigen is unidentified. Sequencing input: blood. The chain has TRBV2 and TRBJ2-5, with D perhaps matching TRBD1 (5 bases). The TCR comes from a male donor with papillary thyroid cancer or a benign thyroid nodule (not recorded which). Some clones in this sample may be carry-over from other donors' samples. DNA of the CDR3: TGTGCCAGCGGGATAGGGGCTCGGCTGGAGACCCAGTACTTC. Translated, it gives CASGIGARLETQYF. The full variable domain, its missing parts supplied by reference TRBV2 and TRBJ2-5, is EPEVTQTPSHQVTQMGQEVILRCVPISNHLYFYWYRQILGQKVEFLVSFYNNEISEKSEIFDDQFSVERPDGSNFTLKIRSTKLEDSAMYFCASGIGARLETQYFGPGTRLLVL.